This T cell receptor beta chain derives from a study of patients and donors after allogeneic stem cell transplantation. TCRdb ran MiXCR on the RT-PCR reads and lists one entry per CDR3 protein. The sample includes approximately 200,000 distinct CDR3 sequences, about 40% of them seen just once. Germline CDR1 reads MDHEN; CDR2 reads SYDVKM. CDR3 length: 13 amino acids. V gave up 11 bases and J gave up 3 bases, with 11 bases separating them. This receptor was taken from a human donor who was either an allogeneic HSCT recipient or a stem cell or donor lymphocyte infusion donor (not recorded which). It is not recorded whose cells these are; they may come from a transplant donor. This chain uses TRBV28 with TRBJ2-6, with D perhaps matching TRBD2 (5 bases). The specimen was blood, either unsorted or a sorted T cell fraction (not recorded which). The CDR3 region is CAASGSGANVLTF. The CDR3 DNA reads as TGTGCCGCCTCGGGGAGTGGGGCCAACGTCCTGACTTTC.